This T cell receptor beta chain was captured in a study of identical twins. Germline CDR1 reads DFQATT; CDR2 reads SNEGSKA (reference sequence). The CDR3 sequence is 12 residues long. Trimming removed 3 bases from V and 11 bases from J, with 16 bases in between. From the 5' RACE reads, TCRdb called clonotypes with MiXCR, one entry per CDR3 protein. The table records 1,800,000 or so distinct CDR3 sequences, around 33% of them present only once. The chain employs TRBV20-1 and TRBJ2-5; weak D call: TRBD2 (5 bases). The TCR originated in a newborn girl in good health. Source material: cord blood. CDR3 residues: CSASSPGNEQYF. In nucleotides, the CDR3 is TGCAGTGCTAGCTCGCCCGGGAATGAGCAGTACTTC.